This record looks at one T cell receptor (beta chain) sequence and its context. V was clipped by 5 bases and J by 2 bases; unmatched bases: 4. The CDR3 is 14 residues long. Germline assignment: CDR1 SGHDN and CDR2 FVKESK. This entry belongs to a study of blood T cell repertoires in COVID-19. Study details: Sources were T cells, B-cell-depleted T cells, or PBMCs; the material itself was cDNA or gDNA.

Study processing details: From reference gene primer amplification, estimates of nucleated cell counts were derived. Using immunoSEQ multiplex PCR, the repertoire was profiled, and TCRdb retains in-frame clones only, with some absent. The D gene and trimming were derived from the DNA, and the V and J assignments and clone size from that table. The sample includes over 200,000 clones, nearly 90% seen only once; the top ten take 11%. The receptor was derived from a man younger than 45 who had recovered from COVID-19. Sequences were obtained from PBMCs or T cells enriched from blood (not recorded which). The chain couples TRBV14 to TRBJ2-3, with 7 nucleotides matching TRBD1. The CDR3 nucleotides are TGTGCCAGCAGCATACAGGGGATCACAGATACGCAGTATTTT. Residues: CASSIQGITDTQYF.